What follows are 10 T cell receptor beta chains derived from one specimen sequenced in a study of identifying expanded T cells in peripheral blood. The protocol was immunoSEQ multiplex PCR, while the TCRdb copy is restricted to in-frame clones and leaves out a portion. The sample holds 100,000 or so clones, over 75% seen once. The sample comprised blood. The source of these receptors is a person between 18 and 69 years old in good health.

V is TRBV2 and J is TRBJ2-1; 8 bases match TRBD2. The CDR3 has 14 residues. Losses at the gene ends were 3 bases for V and 3 bases for J; bases not matched to a gene: 1. The germline V gene encodes CDR1 SNHLY and CDR2 FYNNEI. As DNA, the CDR3 is TGTGCCAGCAGTGAGAGCGGGAGCTACAATGAGCAGTTCTTC. Its translation: CASSESGSYNEQFF.

The V and J genes are TRBV13 and TRBJ2-5, with no clear D. The V gene's germline CDR1 is PRHDT and CDR2 FYEKMQ (reference sequence). With 8 bases removed from V and 1 base from J, the gap between germline ends came to 8 bases. CDR3 size: 12 residues. This CDR3 is CASSDLQETQYF. CDR3 DNA: TGTGCCAGCTCGGATCTCCAAGAGACCCAGTACTTC.

J is TRBJ2-3 and V is TRBV7-3, with 13 bases fitting TRBD2. V was clipped by 5 bases and J by 2 bases; unmatched bases: 7. Germline V gene sequence: CDR1 SGHTA, CDR2 FQGTGA. This CDR3 is built from 17 residues. The CDR3 protein is CASSPRGLAGPTDTQYF. CDR3 DNA: TGTGCCAGCAGCCCTCGGGGACTAGCGGGGCCCACAGATACGCAGTATTTT.

The chain is built from TRBV7-9 and TRBJ1-2, with D perhaps TRBD1 (5 bases). Germline V gene data show CDR1 as SEHNR and CDR2 as FQNEAQ (reference sequence). The CDR3 has 14 residues. V was shortened by 4 bases and J by 1 base, with 10 bases between the two germline ends. CDR3 bases: TGTGCCAGCAGCTCGATGACAGATAACTATGGCTACACCTTC. This sequence encodes CASSSMTDNYGYTF.

This clone was observed a single time. The V and J genes are TRBV5-1 and TRBJ2-7; 9 bases fit TRBD1. Losses at the gene ends were 5 bases for V and 3 bases for J; bases not matched to a gene: 15. The germline gives CDR1 SGHRS, CDR2 YFSETQ. The length of the CDR3 is 17 residues. The CDR3 DNA sequence: TGCGCCAGCAGTCTCGTACAGGGGGCGCAAGATAACTACGAGCAGTACTTC. Its protein is CASSLVQGAQDNYEQYF.

The rearrangement uses TRBV19 and TRBJ2-1; 10 positions agree with TRBD2. Germline V gene sequence: CDR1 LNHDA, CDR2 SQIVND (reference sequence). Trimming removed 3 bases from V and 9 bases from J; junction bases left unmatched: 5. This CDR3 is built from 14 residues. The CDR3 coding sequence is TGTGCCAGTAGTATCGGACTAGCGGATTTTGAGCAGTTCTTC. Its protein is CASSIGLADFEQFF.

The chain has TRBV7-9 and TRBJ2-3; weak D call: TRBD2 (6 bases). CDR3 size: 16 residues. Per germline, CDR1 SEHNR and CDR2 FQNEAQ (reference sequence). V lost 0 bases to trimming and J lost 0 bases, with 10 bases between them. CDR3 in amino acids: CASSLAYGTSTDTQYF. Here the CDR3 DNA reads TGTGCCAGCAGCTTAGCGTATGGGACTAGCACAGATACGCAGTATTTT.

This chain uses TRBV7-9 with TRBJ1-1; 10 bases align to TRBD1. CDR1 and CDR2 from the germline V gene are SEHNR and FQNEAQ (reference sequence). The CDR3 consists of 15 residues. V lost 5 bases to trimming and J lost 5 bases; unmatched junction nucleotides: 8. CDR3 residues: CASSDRQGASTEAFF. The CDR3 DNA follows: TGTGCCAGCAGCGACAGACAGGGGGCAAGTACTGAAGCTTTCTTT. Full variable domain (outside the CDR3, taken from reference TRBV7-9 and TRBJ1-1): DTGVSQNPRHKITKRGQNVTFRCDPISEHNRLYWYRQTLGQGPEFLTYFQNEAQLEKSRLLSDRFSAERPKGSFSTLEIQRTEQGDSAMYLCASSDRQGASTEAFFGQGTRLTVV.

The chain links TRBV30 to TRBJ2-2; D is undetermined. Trimming pared 3 bases from V and 7 bases from J, leaving 18 bases between. The CDR3 is 15 amino acids. Per germline, CDR1 GTSNPN and CDR2 SVGIG (reference sequence). CDR3 amino acids: CAWRPAPLVGGELFF. The CDR3, as DNA: TGTGCCTGGAGGCCCGCCCCCCTGGTCGGCGGGGAGCTGTTTTTT.

V usage is TRBV30 and J usage is TRBJ2-3; D tentatively fits TRBD1 or TRBD2 (5 bases each). Germline lookup yields CDR1 GTSNPN and CDR2 SVGIG (reference sequence). The CDR3 runs 13 residues. Between the trimmed V and J ends, which lost 3 bases and 2 bases, there was a span of 9 bases. The CDR3, as DNA: TGTGCCTGGAGCCCGGGACCCACAGATACGCAGTATTTT. It specifies CAWSPGPTDTQYF.